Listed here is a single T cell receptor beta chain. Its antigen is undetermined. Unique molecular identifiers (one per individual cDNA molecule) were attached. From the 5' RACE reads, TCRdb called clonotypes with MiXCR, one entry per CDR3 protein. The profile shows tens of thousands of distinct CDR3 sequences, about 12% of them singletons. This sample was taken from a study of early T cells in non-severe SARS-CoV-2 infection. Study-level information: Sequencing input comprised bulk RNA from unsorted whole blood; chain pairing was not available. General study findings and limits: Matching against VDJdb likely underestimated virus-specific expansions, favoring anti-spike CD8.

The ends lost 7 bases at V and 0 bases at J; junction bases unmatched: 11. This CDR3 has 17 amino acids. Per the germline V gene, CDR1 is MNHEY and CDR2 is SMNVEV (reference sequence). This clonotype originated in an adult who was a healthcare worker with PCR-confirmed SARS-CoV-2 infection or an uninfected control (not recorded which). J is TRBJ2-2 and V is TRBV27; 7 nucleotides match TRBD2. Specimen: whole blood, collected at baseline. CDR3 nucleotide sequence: TGTGCCAGCAACCTTTTTGGCGGGGGAGCGAACACCGGGGAGCTGTTTTTT. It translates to CASNLFGGGANTGELFF.